Reported below is one T cell receptor (beta chain). These data belong to a study of shared clonotypes between healthy human individuals. The V gene's germline CDR1 is SGHDN and CDR2 FVKESK. With 4 bases removed from V and 3 bases from J, the gap between germline ends came to 25 bases. The CDR3 is 18 residues long. The donors were adults (healthy and HIV-negative) with no recent acute infections or vaccinations. Deep was the level at which the assay was run. Generated by immunoSEQ multiplex PCR, the TCRdb table keeps only in-frame clones and is missing some. This sample has roughly 490,000 clones, with 76% found just once.

The sequenced sample consisted of PBMCs. The TCR was taken from a woman in her thirties or forties in good health. Some clones in this sample may be carry-over from other donors' samples. The chain uses TRBV14 and TRBJ2-7; perhaps TRBD2 as D (6 bases). DNA for the CDR3: TGTGCCAGCAGCCCTCAGATTCCAGGAGCAGGGCGGGGCTACGAGCAGTACTTC. It specifies CASSPQIPGAGRGYEQYF.